This T cell receptor (beta chain) was recorded in a study of cytomegalovirus exposure and HLA in healthy donors. Study observations and caveats: The study assumed roughly uniform donor sequencing depth for presence/absence analyses. In a later analysis, CMV-associated beta chains were mostly HLA-associated, it appeared. Reports indicate that TCR beta sequences accurately predicted the HLA-A and HLA-B alleles of most subjects.

From germline, CDR1 is LNHDA and CDR2 SQIVND (reference sequence). The CDR3 has 14 amino acids. V trimming: 6 bases; J trimming: 5 bases; junction bases outside the gene matches: 5. Regarding this clone: No antigen is known for it.

Primers included in the PCR were 60 Vbeta and 13 Jbeta primers. This table comes from immunoSEQ multiplex PCR, and its TCRdb copy is limited to in-frame clones, with some not included. This table has about 220,000 clones, 76% appearing once. This receptor was identified in a man between 18 and 29 years old in good health and CMV-seronegative. Material: PBMCs. The V and J genes are TRBV19 and TRBJ1-5; TRBD1 matches at 9 bases. CDR3 sequence (DNA): TGTGCCAGTAGCTTACAGGGGGCGGATCAGCCCCAGCATTTT. Translation gives CASSLQGADQPQHF.